A single sample is the source of the 2 T cell receptor beta chains below, sequenced in a study of shared clonotypes between healthy human individuals. This table comes from immunoSEQ multiplex PCR, and its TCRdb copy is limited to in-frame clones, with some not included. The profile shows about 1.5 million clones, 95% to 97% of them singletons. The sequencing sample was made of naive CD4+ T cells sorted from blood. Subset defined: CD45RA+ positively selected. Receptors originate from a man aged 30 to 45 in good health.

J is TRBJ2-3 and V is TRBV15; no firm D call. The germline V and J ends were trimmed by 0 bases and 2 bases, with 15 bases remaining between them. CDR1 is LNHNV, CDR2 YYDKDF, per germline (reference sequence). The length of the CDR3 is 17 residues. CDR3 loop: CATSRDYRHINTDTQYF. The CDR3 nucleotides read TGTGCCACCAGCAGAGATTATAGGCACATAAACACAGATACGCAGTATTTT.

The chain employs TRBV7-2 and TRBJ2-7, with D perhaps given as TRBD1 or TRBD2 (6 bases each). The V gene's germline CDR1 is SGHTA and CDR2 FQGNSA. The CDR3 loop spans 16 amino acids. V was shortened by 1 base and J by 3 bases, with 16 bases between the two germline ends. The CDR3 protein is CASSLGLGGLYYEQYF. DNA of the CDR3: TGTGCCAGCAGCTTAGGATTAGGGGGACTCTACTACGAGCAGTACTTC.